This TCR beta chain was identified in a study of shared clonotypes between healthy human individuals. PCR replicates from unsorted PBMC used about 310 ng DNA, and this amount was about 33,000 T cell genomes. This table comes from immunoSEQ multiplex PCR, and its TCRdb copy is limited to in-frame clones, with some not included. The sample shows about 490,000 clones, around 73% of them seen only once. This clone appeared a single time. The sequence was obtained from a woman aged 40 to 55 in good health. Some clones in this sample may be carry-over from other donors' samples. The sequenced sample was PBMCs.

CDR3 loop: CASSEYSGNGYEAFF. CDR3 in DNA: TGTGCCAGCAGTGAATATTCAGGGAACGGGTATGAAGCTTTCTTT. The chain joins TRBV25-1 to TRBJ1-1; tentatively, D is TRBD1 (5 bases). V shed 0 bases and J shed 7 bases, with 15 bases lying between them. This CDR3 spans 15 amino acids. The germline V gene encodes CDR1 MGHDK and CDR2 SYGVNS.